This T cell receptor (beta chain) originates from a study of T cell responses to AZD1222 COVID-19 vaccine. Produced via immunoSEQ multiplex PCR; TCRdb's table is partial and in-frame only. The sample yields approximately 70,000 clones, less than 85% seen once. The germline gives CDR1 WSHSY, CDR2 SAAADI. The CDR3 length is 14 residues. V was pared by 6 bases and J by 4 bases, with 13 bases between. V is TRBV10-2 and J is TRBJ2-1; D might be TRBD1 or TRBD2, each matching 5 bases. The clonotype comes from an adult who received the AZD1222 COVID-19 vaccine. Sequencing used peripheral blood, obtained 28 days after the second AZD1222 dose. The CDR3: CASSKGPKYNEQFF. The CDR3 coding sequence is TGCGCCAGCAGCAAGGGACCCAAGTACAATGAGCAGTTCTTC.